This T cell receptor (beta chain) was found in a study of early T cells in non-severe SARS-CoV-2 infection. Study in general: Sequenced material consisted of bulk RNA (from unsorted whole blood), and chains were unpaired. Overall study results and limits: Using VDJdb, the matching emphasized anti-spike CD8 responses while missing private and CD4 specificities.

Unique molecular identifiers tagged individual cDNA molecules. One entry per CDR3 protein, called by TCRdb with MiXCR from the 5' RACE reads. This table has 80,000 to 95,000 distinct CDR3 sequences, roughly 13% appearing once. The V gene's germline CDR1 is SGHNT and CDR2 YYREEE (reference sequence). CDR3 length equals 14 residues. The table lists this clonotype with a count of one. Its antigen is undetermined. It may be a read error: a sequence one base away is much more abundant. This TCR derives from an adult who was a healthcare worker with PCR-confirmed SARS-CoV-2 infection or an uninfected control (not recorded which). This chain links TRBV5-4 with TRBJ2-5; the D call may be TRBD1 or TRBD2 (5 bases each). The sample was whole blood. CDR3 amino acids: CAGSLGLAPETQYF. The DNA of the CDR3 is TGTGCCGGCAGCTTGGGGCTAGCTCCAGAGACCCAGTACTTC.